The 26 T cell receptor beta chains in this list originate from one sample, sequenced in a study of cytomegalovirus exposure and HLA in healthy donors. Primers included in the PCR were 60 Vbeta and 13 Jbeta primers. The data were produced by immunoSEQ multiplex PCR, yet TCRdb's version contains in-frame clones alone and is incomplete. The sample carries 95,000 to 150,000 clones, about 15% recorded once. Sequencing was performed on PBMCs. The receptor set was obtained from a female donor in good health and CMV-seropositive.

This clone came up a few times. J is TRBJ2-1 and V is TRBV27; 10 bases map to TRBD1. Unmatched junction bases numbered 4, after V lost 10 bases and J lost 4 bases. The CDR3 totals 13 residues. CDR1 and CDR2 from the germline V gene are MNHEY and SMNVEV (reference sequence). CDR3 in amino acids: CATWTGGYNEQFF. In DNA, the CDR3 is TGTGCCACCTGGACAGGGGGGTACAATGAGCAGTTCTTC.

This clone was counted a few times. The gene calls are TRBV28 and TRBJ2-7; 9 bases are a match to TRBD1. CDR3 size: 16 residues. Germline assignment: CDR1 MDHEN and CDR2 SYDVKM. The V and J ends lost 6 bases and 4 bases, in that order; junction bases with no gene match: 13. CDR3 nucleotides: TGTGCCAGCAGCATCATCTCCGGGACAGGGTCGTACGAGCAGTACTTC. Its protein product is CASSIISGTGSYEQYF.

The J gene is TRBJ1-1, the V gene TRBV29-1; no clear D gene. CDR1 and CDR2 (germline): SQVTM, ANQGSEA. The V gene lost 3 bases and the J gene lost 4 bases, with 6 bases spanning the gap. The CDR3 loop spans 11 amino acids. The CDR3 DNA reads as TGCAGCGTTGATTCGGGCACTGAAGCTTTCTTT. It encodes CSVDSGTEAFF.

The genes are TRBV15 and TRBJ2-3, with 10 bases fitting TRBD2. The CDR3 spans 16 residues. In germline, CDR1 is LNHNV, CDR2 YYDKDF (reference sequence). Germline trimming cut 0 bases from V and 8 bases from J; bases unmatched to any gene: 8. The CDR3: CATSRDPLAGVGTQYF. The CDR3 DNA reads TGTGCCACCAGCAGAGATCCCCTAGCGGGAGTCGGTACGCAGTATTTT.

This clone came up a few times. The chain joins TRBV7-9 to TRBJ2-3; D possibly corresponds to TRBD2 (5 bases). This CDR3 has 16 residues. Per germline, CDR1 SEHNR and CDR2 FQNEAQ (reference sequence). V lost 5 bases, J lost 5 bases, and 20 bases lay in between. The CDR3 DNA reads as TGTGCCAGCAGCCCCCGCCCTAGCCTTCAAATAGATACGCAGTATTTT. It encodes CASSPRPSLQIDTQYF.

The chain recombines TRBV5-1 with TRBJ2-1; TRBD2 agrees at 10 bases. J gave up 8 bases and V 4 bases, and 9 bases lay outside the gene matches. The CDR3 totals 15 residues. Per germline, CDR1 SGHRS and CDR2 YFSETQ. The CDR3 DNA sequence: TGCGCCAGCAGCGTTTCAGGACTAGCGGTCCATGAGCAGTTCTTC. It encodes CASSVSGLAVHEQFF.

In this sample, this clone turned up a few times. The genes are TRBV28 and TRBJ2-7, with 10 bases that match TRBD1. V gave up 5 bases and J gave up 3 bases; unmatched junction bases: 13. CDR3 length equals 17 residues. Germline values: CDR1 MDHEN, CDR2 SYDVKM. The CDR3 reads CASSATPGQGMNYEQYF. The CDR3 DNA follows: TGTGCCAGCAGTGCCACCCCGGGACAGGGGATGAACTACGAGCAGTACTTC.

This clone appeared once. The rearrangement uses TRBV11-2 and TRBJ2-1; a weak D match, TRBD2 (6 bases). Germline V gives CDR1 SGHAT, CDR2 FQNNGV. V lost 4 bases, J lost 4 bases, and 11 bases lay in between. The length of the CDR3 is 14 residues. CDR3: CASSSTLAYNEQFF. As DNA, the CDR3 is TGTGCCAGCAGCTCAACCCTAGCGTACAATGAGCAGTTCTTC.

In this sample, this clone turned up a few times. The chain couples TRBV7-8 to TRBJ1-2, with D perhaps TRBD1 (6 bases). Trimming cost V 1 base and J 12 bases, with 18 bases left between them. Germline assignment: CDR1 SGHVS and CDR2 FQNEAQ. CDR3 length: 14 amino acids. CDR3 residues: CASSLGRDTAKDTF. CDR3 coding DNA: TGTGCCAGCAGCTTAGGCCGGGACACCGCTAAGGACACCTTC.

This clone was seen a handful of times. V is TRBV4-1 and J is TRBJ2-5; TRBD2 matches 8 bases. The germline gives CDR1 MGHRA, CDR2 YSYEKL. J lost 5 bases, V lost 3 bases, and 11 bases had no gene match. CDR3 length: 16 residues. CDR3 nucleotides: TGCGCCAGCAGCCAGATTGGACTAGCTTATTGGGAGACCCAGTACTTC. Protein: CASSQIGLAYWETQYF.

In this sample, this clone turned up a few times. The CDR3 protein is CASSDPTGSPLHF. CDR3 in DNA: TGCGCCAGCAGTGACCCGACCGGGTCACCCCTCCACTTT. The chain has TRBV10-1 and TRBJ1-6; D is unresolved. From germline, CDR1 is WNHNN and CDR2 SYGVQD (reference sequence). The CDR3 totals 13 residues. V lost 3 bases and J lost 10, with 10 bases in between.

This clone was picked up a small number of times. The rearrangement joins TRBV2 to TRBJ1-2, with 9 nucleotides matching TRBD1. Germline V gene data show CDR1 as SNHLY and CDR2 as FYNNEI. Unmatched junction bases numbered 13, after V lost 8 bases and J lost 6 bases. This CDR3 contains 15 residues. CDR3 region: CASSEGDRVWNGYTF. The CDR3 DNA reads as TGTGCCAGCTCTGAGGGGGACAGGGTGTGGAATGGCTACACCTTC.

This clone was observed a few times. The V call is TRBV4-3, the J call TRBJ2-2; D is unresolved. The ends were cut back, 0 bases at V and 6 bases at J, with 11 bases in the middle. CDR1 is LGHNA, CDR2 YSLEER, per germline. The CDR3 is 15 residues long. CDR3 sequence: CASSQDWAPAGELFF. DNA of the CDR3: TGCGCCAGCAGCCAAGACTGGGCTCCCGCCGGGGAGCTGTTTTTT.

This clone was detected a few times. The chain recombines TRBV29-1 with TRBJ2-3, with unresolved D. Deletions cut 1 base from V and 1 base from J, with 6 bases between. Germline V CDR1 and CDR2: SQVTM, ANQGSEA. The CDR3 is 13 amino acids. DNA of the CDR3: TGCAGCGTTGAAGTGGGCCGCACAGATACGCAGTATTTT. It codes for CSVEVGRTDTQYF.

This clone was observed a few times. This chain uses TRBV10-2 with TRBJ2-5, with 7 bases fitting TRBD2. The germline V gene encodes CDR1 WSHSY and CDR2 SAAADI. V shed 8 bases and J 5 bases; nucleotides not matched to a gene: 11. This CDR3 has 14 residues. CDR3 in DNA: TGCGCCAGCGGAAGGGAGGGCTGGGGGGAGACCCAGTACTTC. Translation: CASGREGWGETQYF.

The chain carries TRBV28 and TRBJ1-4; a weak D match, TRBD1 (6 bases). Germline CDR1 is MDHEN and CDR2 is SYDVKM. The CDR3 contains 15 residues. V shed 6 bases and J shed 5 bases, with 16 bases lying between them. CDR3 residues: CASSPGASTNEKLFF. CDR3 DNA: TGTGCCAGCAGCCCAGGGGCAAGTACCAATGAAAAACTGTTTTTT.

This clone was found a few times. V and J are TRBV7-2 and TRBJ1-1; 7 nucleotides match TRBD1. This CDR3 spans 15 amino acids. J gave up 1 base and V 5 bases, and 7 bases lay outside the gene matches. Germline V gene data show CDR1 as SGHTA and CDR2 as FQGNSA. The CDR3 region is CASSIDYRGNTEAFF. The CDR3 DNA reads as TGTGCCAGCAGCATCGACTACAGGGGGAACACTGAAGCTTTCTTT.

The chain is built from TRBV29-1 and TRBJ2-3; 8 positions agree with TRBD2. Trimming at V came to 0 bases and at J to 2 bases, leaving 7 bases not matched to a gene. Per the germline V gene, CDR1 is SQVTM and CDR2 is ANQGSEA. This CDR3 comprises 16 residues. The CDR3 reads CSVEDRWRGVTDTQYF. The CDR3 nucleotides read TGCAGCGTTGAAGATCGTTGGCGGGGGGTCACAGATACGCAGTATTTT.

This clone was seen more than once but under ten times. The rearrangement joins TRBV15 to TRBJ1-3; a possible D gene is TRBD1 (6 bases). Deletions cut 5 bases from V and 1 base from J, with 9 bases between. In germline, CDR1 is LNHNV, CDR2 YYDKDF (reference sequence). This CDR3 contains 14 residues. For the CDR3, the DNA is TGTGCCACCAGCTCAGGGGCGTCTGGAAACACCATATATTTT. Protein product: CATSSGASGNTIYF.

This clone was seen a few times. The chain employs TRBV10-3 and TRBJ2-7; 9 bases are a match to TRBD1. This CDR3 has 14 residues. Germline V gene data show CDR1 as ENHRY and CDR2 as SYGVKD. Trimming took 7 bases from V and 3 from J; bases not matched to a gene: 7. CDR3 bases: TGTGCCATCAATCCGGGACAGGGTAACTACGAGCAGTACTTC. Protein product: CAINPGQGNYEQYF.

This chain uses TRBV4-2 with TRBJ2-5, with 9 bases that match TRBD2. Trimming cost V 7 bases and J 4 bases; bases outside gene matches: 13. Germline lookup yields CDR1 LGHNA and CDR2 YNFKEQ. The CDR3 loop spans 16 amino acids. The CDR3 protein is CASMAVLAGAGETQYF. CDR3 nucleotide sequence: TGTGCCAGCATGGCGGTCTTAGCGGGGGCTGGAGAGACCCAGTACTTC.

The rearrangement uses TRBV5-1 and TRBJ1-2; TRBD1 might be the D (6 bases). Germline-derived CDR1 and CDR2 are SGHRS and YFSETQ. Between the trimmed V and J ends, which lost 1 base and 4 bases, there was a span of 14 bases. The CDR3 loop spans 15 amino acids. CDR3 residues: CASSLSGAQVYGYTF. The CDR3 DNA is TGCGCCAGCAGCTTGTCAGGGGCGCAGGTCTATGGCTACACCTTC.

This clone was seen a handful of times. The V and J genes are TRBV30 and TRBJ2-7; 8 bases are shared with TRBD1. This CDR3 has 12 residues. Germline lookup yields CDR1 GTSNPN and CDR2 SVGIG (reference sequence). Germline trimming cut 3 bases from V and 4 bases from J; bases unmatched to any gene: 2. The CDR3 DNA follows: TGTGCCTGGAGCAGGGGGCGGTACGAGCAGTACTTC. Encoded protein: CAWSRGRYEQYF.

This chain uses TRBV19 with TRBJ2-2; 7 nucleotides line up with TRBD1. The V and J ends lost 1 base and 7 bases, in that order; junction bases with no gene match: 15. The CDR3 has 18 residues. Germline V CDR1 and CDR2: LNHDA, SQIVND (reference sequence). The chain's CDR3 is CASSIAGQDTTMGGELFF. In DNA, the CDR3 is TGTGCCAGTAGTATAGCTGGACAGGACACAACAATGGGCGGGGAGCTGTTTTTT.

This chain links TRBV27 with TRBJ2-5; the match to TRBD2 covers 12 bases. With V trimmed by 5 bases and J by 3 bases, 1 base remained unmatched. CDR3 size: 14 residues. Germline V gene lookup returns CDR1 MNHEY and CDR2 SMNVEV (reference sequence). CDR3 sequence reads: CASSRLAGEETQYF. In DNA form, the CDR3 reads TGTGCCAGCAGTCGACTAGCGGGGGAAGAGACCCAGTACTTC.

This clone was seen a handful of times. The chain joins TRBV27 to TRBJ2-7; 8 positions agree with TRBD2. The junction had 15 bases not matched to a gene; V was cut back by 5 bases and J by 0 bases. CDR3 length: 18 amino acids. Per germline, CDR1 MNHEY and CDR2 SMNVEV (reference sequence). CDR3 bases: TGTGCCAGCAGTCTCCCCCCGACTAGCGCTCCGAGCTCCTACGAGCAGTACTTC. As protein: CASSLPPTSAPSSYEQYF.